This T cell receptor (beta chain) derives from a study of shared clonotypes between healthy human individuals. On the study more broadly: Donors consisted of two women and a few men between 18 and 49.

Trimming at V came to 3 bases and at J to 4 bases, leaving 2 bases not matched to a gene. CDR3 length equals 14 residues. Germline CDR1 reads KGHSH; CDR2 reads LQKENI. Healthy and HIV-negative, the adult donors had no recent acute infections or vaccinations. Genomic DNA per cell subset filled all wells of several immunoSEQ plates. Clones were read by immunoSEQ multiplex PCR, and TCRdb kept only the in-frame ones, dropping some. The sample has about 1.4 million clones, approximately 96% seen once. V is TRBV18 and J is TRBJ1-4; 7 bases match TRBD1. Specimen: naive CD4+ T cells sorted from blood. The subset here: CD45RA+ positively selected. The clonotype comes from a man under 40 in good health. This CDR3 is CASSPDRINEKLFF. The CDR3 region has the DNA TGTGCCAGCTCACCGGACAGGATTAATGAAAAACTGTTTTTT.